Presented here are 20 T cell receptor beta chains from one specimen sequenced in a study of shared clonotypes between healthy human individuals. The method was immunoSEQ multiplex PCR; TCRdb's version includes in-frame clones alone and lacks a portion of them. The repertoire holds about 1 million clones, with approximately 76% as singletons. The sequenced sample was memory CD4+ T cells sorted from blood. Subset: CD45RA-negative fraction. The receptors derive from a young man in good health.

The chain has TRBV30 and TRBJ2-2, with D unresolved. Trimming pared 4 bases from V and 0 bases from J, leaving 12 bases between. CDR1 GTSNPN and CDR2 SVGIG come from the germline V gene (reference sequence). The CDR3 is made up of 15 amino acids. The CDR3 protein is CAWTIGQANTGELFF. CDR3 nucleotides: TGTGCCTGGACGATTGGGCAGGCGAACACCGGGGAGCTGTTTTTT.

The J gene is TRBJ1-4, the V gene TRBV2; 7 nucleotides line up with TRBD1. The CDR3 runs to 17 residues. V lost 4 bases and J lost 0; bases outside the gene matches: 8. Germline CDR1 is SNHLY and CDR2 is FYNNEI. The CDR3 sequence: CASSARQGGATNEKLFF. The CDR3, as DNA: TGTGCCAGCAGTGCCCGGCAGGGGGGGGCAACTAATGAAAAACTGTTTTTT.

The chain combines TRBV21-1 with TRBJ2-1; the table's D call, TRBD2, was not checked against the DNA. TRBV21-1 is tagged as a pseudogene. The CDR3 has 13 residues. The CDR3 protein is CASRLEGRYEQFF. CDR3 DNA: TGTGCCAGCAGGTTGGAGGGACGGTATGAGCAGTTCTTC.

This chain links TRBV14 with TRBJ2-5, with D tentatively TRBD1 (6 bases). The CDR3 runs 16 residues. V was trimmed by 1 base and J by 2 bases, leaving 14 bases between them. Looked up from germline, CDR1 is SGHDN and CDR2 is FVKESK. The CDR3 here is CASSQAGQLIQETQYF. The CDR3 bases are TGTGCCAGCAGCCAAGCCGGACAGCTTATACAAGAGACCCAGTACTTC.

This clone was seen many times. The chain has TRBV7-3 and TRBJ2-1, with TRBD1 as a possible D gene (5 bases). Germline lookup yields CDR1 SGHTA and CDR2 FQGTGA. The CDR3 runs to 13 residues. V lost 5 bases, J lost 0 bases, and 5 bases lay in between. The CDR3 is CASSQGSYNEQFF. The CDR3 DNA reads TGTGCCAGCAGCCAGGGCTCCTACAATGAGCAGTTCTTC.

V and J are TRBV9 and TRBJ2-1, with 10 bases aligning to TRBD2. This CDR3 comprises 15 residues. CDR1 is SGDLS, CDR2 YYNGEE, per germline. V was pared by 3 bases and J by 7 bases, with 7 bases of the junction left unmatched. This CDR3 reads CASSGSGGASNEQFF. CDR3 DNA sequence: TGTGCCAGCAGCGGGAGCGGGGGGGCCTCGAATGAGCAGTTCTTC. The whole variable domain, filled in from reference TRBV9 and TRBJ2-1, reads DSGVTQTPKHLITATGQRVTLRCSPRSGDLSVYWYQQSLDQGLQFLIQYYNGEERAKGNILERFSAQQFPDLHSELNLSSLELGDSALYFCASSGSGGASNEQFFGPGTRLTVL.

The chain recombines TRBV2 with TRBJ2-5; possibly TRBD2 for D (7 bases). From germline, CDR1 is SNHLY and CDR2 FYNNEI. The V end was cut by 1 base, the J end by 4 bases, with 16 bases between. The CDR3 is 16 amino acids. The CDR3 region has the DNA TGTGCCAGCAGTGAAGTACGAGGGGGGGCCCGAGAGACCCAGTACTTC. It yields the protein CASSEVRGGARETQYF.

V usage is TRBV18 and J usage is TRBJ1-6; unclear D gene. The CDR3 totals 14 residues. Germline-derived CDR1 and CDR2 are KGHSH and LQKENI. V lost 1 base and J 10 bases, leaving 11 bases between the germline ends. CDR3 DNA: TGTGCCAGCTCACCACAGAGGGCAGAGTCACCCCTCCACTTT. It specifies CASSPQRAESPLHF.

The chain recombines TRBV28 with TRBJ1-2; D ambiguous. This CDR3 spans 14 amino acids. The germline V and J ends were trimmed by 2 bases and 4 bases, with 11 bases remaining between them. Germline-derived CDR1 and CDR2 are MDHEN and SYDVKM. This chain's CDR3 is CASSLGLLGYGYTF. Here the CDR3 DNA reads TGTGCCAGCAGTTTAGGACTGCTCGGCTATGGCTACACCTTC.

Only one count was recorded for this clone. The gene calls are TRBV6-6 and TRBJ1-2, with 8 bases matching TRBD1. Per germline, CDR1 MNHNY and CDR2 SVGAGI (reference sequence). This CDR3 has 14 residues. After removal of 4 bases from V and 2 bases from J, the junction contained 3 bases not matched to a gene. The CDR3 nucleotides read TGTGCCAGCAGTTTGGACAGGGTGAACTATGGCTACACCTTC. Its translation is CASSLDRVNYGYTF.

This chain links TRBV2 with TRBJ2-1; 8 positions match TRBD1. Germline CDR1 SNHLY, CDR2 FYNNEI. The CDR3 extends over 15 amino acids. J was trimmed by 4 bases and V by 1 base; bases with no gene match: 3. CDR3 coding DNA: TGTGCCAGCAGTGAAGGGACAGGGATATACAATGAGCAGTTCTTC. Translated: CASSEGTGIYNEQFF.

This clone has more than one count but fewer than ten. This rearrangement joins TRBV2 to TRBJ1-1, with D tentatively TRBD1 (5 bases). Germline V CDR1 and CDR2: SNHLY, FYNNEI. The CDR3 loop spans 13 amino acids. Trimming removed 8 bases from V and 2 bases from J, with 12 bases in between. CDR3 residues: CASLGQGNTEAFF. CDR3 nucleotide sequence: TGTGCCAGCCTAGGGCAGGGAAACACTGAAGCTTTCTTT.

The CDR3 region has the DNA TGTGCCAGCAGCGCCGTAGCGGGGGGCCATGAGCAGTTCTTC. Residues: CASSAVAGGHEQFF. The rearrangement joins TRBV9 to TRBJ2-1; 10 bases agree with TRBD2. The CDR3 is 14 amino acids. The trim removed 3 bases at V and 8 bases at J, leaving 5 bases unmatched. Germline V gene sequence: CDR1 SGDLS, CDR2 YYNGEE.

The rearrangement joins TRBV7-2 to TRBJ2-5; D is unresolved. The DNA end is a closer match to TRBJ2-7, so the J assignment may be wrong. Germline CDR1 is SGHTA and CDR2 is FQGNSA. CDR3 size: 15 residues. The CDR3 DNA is TGTGCCAGCAGCCCCTACAGCTACCAGAACTACGAGCAGTACTTC. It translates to CASSPYSYQNYEQYF.

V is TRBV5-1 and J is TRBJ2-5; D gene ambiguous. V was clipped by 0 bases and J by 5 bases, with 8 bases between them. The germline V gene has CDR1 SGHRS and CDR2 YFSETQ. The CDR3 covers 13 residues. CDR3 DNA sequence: TGCGCCAGCAGCTTGGGCCCGCACGAGACCCAGTACTTC. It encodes CASSLGPHETQYF.

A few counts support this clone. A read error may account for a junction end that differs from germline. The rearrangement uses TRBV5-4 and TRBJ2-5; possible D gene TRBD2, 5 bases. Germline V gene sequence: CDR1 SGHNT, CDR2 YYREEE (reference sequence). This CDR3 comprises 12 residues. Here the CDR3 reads CASSSNQLERHF. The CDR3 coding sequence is TGTGCCAGCAGCTCGAATCAACTAGAGAGACACTTC.

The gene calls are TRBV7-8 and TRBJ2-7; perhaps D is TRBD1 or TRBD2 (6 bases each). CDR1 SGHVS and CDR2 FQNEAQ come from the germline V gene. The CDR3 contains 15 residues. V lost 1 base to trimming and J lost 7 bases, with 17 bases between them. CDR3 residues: CASSLVVLRGGEQYF. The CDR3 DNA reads TGTGCCAGCAGCTTAGTAGTTTTGCGAGGGGGGGAGCAGTACTTC. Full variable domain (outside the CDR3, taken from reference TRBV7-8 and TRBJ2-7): GAGVSQSPRYKVAKRGQDVALRCDPISGHVSLFWYQQALGQGPEFLTYFQNEAQLDKSGLPSDRFFAERPEGSVSTLKIQRTQQEDSAVYLCASSLVVLRGGEQYFGPGTRLTVT.

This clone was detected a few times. The CDR3: CASSFPTGRRTEAFF. The CDR3 nucleotides read TGTGCCAGCAGTTTCCCGACAGGGAGGCGTACTGAAGCTTTCTTT. V usage is TRBV28 and J usage is TRBJ1-1; 7 nucleotides match TRBD1. This CDR3 comprises 15 residues. The junction had 9 bases not matched to a gene; V was cut back by 3 bases and J by 5 bases. CDR1 MDHEN and CDR2 SYDVKM come from the germline V gene. The full variable domain, its missing parts supplied by reference TRBV28 and TRBJ1-1, is DVKVTQSSRYLVKRTGEKVFLECVQDMDHENMFWYRQDPGLGLRLIYFSYDVKMKEKGDIPEGYSVSREKKERFSLILESASTNQTSMYLCASSFPTGRRTEAFFGQGTRLTVV.

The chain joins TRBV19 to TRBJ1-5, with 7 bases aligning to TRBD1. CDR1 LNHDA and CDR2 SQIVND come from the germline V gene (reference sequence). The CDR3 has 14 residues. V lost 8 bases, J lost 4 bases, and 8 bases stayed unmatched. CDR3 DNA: TGTGCCAGTTACGGGACAGTCGGGAATCAGCCCCAGCATTTT. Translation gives CASYGTVGNQPQHF.

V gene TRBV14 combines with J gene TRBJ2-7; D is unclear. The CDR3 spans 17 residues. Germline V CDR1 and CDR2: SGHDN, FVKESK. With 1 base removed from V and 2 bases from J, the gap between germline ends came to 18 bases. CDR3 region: CASSQVGSARLTYEQYF. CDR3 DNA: TGTGCCAGCAGCCAAGTGGGTTCAGCCAGGTTGACCTACGAGCAGTACTTC.